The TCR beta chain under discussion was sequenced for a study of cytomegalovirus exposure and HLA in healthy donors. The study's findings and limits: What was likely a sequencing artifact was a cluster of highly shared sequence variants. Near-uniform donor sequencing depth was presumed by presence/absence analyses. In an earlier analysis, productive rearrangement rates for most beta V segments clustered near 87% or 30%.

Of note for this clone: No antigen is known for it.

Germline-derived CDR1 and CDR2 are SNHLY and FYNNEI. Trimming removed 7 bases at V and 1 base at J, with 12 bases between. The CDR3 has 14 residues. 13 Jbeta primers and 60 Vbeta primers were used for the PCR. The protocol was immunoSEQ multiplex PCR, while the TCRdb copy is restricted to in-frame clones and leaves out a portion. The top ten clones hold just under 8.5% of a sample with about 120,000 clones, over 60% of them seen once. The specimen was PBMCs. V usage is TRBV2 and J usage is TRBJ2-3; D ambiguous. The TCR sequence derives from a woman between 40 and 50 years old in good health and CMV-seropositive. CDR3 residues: CASTTIQRTDTQYF. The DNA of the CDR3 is TGTGCCAGCACTACTATTCAGCGCACAGATACGCAGTATTTT. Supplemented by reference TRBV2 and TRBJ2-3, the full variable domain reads EPEVTQTPSHQVTQMGQEVILRCVPISNHLYFYWYRQILGQKVEFLVSFYNNEISEKSEIFDDQFSVERPDGSNFTLKIRSTKLEDSAMYFCASTTIQRTDTQYFGPGTRLTVL.